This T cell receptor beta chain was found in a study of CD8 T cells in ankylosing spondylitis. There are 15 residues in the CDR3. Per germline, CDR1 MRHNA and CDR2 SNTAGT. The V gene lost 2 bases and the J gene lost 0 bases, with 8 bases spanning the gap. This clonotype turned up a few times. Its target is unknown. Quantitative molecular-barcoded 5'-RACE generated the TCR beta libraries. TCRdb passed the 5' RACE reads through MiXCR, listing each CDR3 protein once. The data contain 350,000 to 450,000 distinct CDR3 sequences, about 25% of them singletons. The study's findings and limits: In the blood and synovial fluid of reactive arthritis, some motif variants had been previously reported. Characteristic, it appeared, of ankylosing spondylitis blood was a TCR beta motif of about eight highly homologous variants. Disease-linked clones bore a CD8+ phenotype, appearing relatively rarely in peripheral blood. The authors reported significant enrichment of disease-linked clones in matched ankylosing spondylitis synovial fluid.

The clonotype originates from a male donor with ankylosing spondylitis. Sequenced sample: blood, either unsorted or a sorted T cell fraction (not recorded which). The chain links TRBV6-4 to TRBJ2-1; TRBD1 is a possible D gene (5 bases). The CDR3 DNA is TGTGCCAGCAGTGACGGGCAGGGCTCCTACAATGAGCAGTTCTTC. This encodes CASSDGQGSYNEQFF.